Below, 14 T cell receptor beta chains from the same sample are listed, as sequenced in a study of blood T cell repertoires in COVID-19. The data were produced by immunoSEQ multiplex PCR, yet TCRdb's version contains in-frame clones alone and is incomplete. The sample holds 270,000 or so clones, under 90% seen once. The sequenced sample was peripheral blood. Receptor source: a woman aged 55-75 years with active or convalescent COVID-19.

Only one count was recorded for this clone. V gene TRBV18 combines with J gene TRBJ1-1; D might be TRBD1 (5 bases). Germline CDR1 KGHSH, CDR2 LQKENI. Between the trimmed V and J ends, which lost 2 bases and 0 bases, there was a span of 7 bases. This CDR3 spans 14 amino acids. The CDR3 bases are TGTGCCAGCTCACCAAGACAGATGAACACTGAAGCTTTCTTT. It translates to CASSPRQMNTEAFF.

This chain joins TRBV11-2 and TRBJ2-3, with no clear D. This CDR3 spans 13 amino acids. Looked up from germline, CDR1 is SGHAT and CDR2 is FQNNGV. The ends were cut back, 5 bases at V and 6 bases at J, with 12 bases in the middle. CDR3 nucleotides: TGTGCCAGCAGCAACCCCTCCGCGGATACGCAGTATTTT. This encodes CASSNPSADTQYF.

CDR3: CASSIDNLYDGRAPYEQYF. The CDR3 region has the DNA TGTGCCAGTAGTATTGATAATCTTTACGACGGCAGGGCCCCCTACGAGCAGTACTTC. This chain connects TRBV19 to TRBJ2-7; D possibly corresponds to TRBD1 (5 bases). The CDR3 is 19 amino acids. The germline V and J ends were trimmed by 3 bases and 2 bases, with 26 bases remaining between them. Germline CDR1 is LNHDA and CDR2 is SQIVND (reference sequence).

This chain links TRBV7-2 with TRBJ1-2, with a possible D match to TRBD1 (5 bases). V lost 6 bases to trimming and J lost 3 bases, with 14 bases between them. This CDR3 has 14 residues. Germline loops: CDR1 SGHTA, CDR2 FQGNSA. The CDR3 loop is CASSKPGGHYGYTF. The CDR3 coding sequence is TGTGCCAGCAGTAAACCCGGGGGTCACTATGGCTACACCTTC.

The chain employs TRBV7-2 and TRBJ1-2; D gene uncertain. The CDR3 is made up of 13 amino acids. Germline CDR1 is SGHTA and CDR2 is FQGNSA. The ends were cut back, 1 base at V and 7 bases at J, with 10 bases in the middle. The CDR3 DNA is TGTGCCAGCAGCTTAGACGGGGTGGCTGGCTACACCTTC. It is translated as CASSLDGVAGYTF.

This sequence joins TRBV6-5 and TRBJ1-6; TRBD1 matches at 8 bases. The junction had 12 bases not matched to a gene; V was cut back by 10 bases and J by 7 bases. Germline CDR1 reads MNHEY; CDR2 reads SVGAGI. The CDR3 has 15 amino acids. The CDR3 DNA reads as TGTGCCACTACACAGGACAGGGTCCGGAATTCACCCCTCCACTTT. This translates into CATTQDRVRNSPLHF.

The rearrangement joins TRBV7-6 to TRBJ2-2, with a possible D match to TRBD1 (6 bases). The CDR3 extends over 14 amino acids. CDR1 is SGHVS, CDR2 FNYEAQ, per germline. V lost 5 bases and J 7 bases, leaving 14 bases between the germline ends. Here the CDR3 reads CASSRDRFSGELFF. As DNA, the CDR3 is TGTGCCAGCAGCCGAGACAGGTTTAGCGGGGAGCTGTTTTTT.

The chain uses TRBV5-6 and TRBJ2-2; D might be TRBD2 (6 bases). Germline CDR1 and CDR2: SGHDT and YYEEEE. Trimming took off 4 bases at V and 2 bases at J, with 15 bases between the two ends. The CDR3 contains 16 residues. The CDR3 DNA reads TGTGCCAGCAGCCTCGTGGGGGGAAGAAACACCGGGGAGCTGTTTTTT. Protein product: CASSLVGGRNTGELFF.

The rearrangement joins TRBV5-5 to TRBJ2-1; D possibly corresponds to TRBD1 (5 bases). V was shortened by 4 bases and J by 8 bases, with 16 bases between the two germline ends. The CDR3 runs 14 residues. CDR1 and CDR2 from the germline V gene are SGHKS and YYEKEE (reference sequence). The CDR3 loop is CASSITVPGHEQFF. In DNA, the CDR3 is TGTGCCAGCAGCATAACGGTGCCAGGGCATGAGCAGTTCTTC.

The gene calls are TRBV6-6 and TRBJ1-1; 7 bases map to TRBD1. Germline loops: CDR1 MNHNY, CDR2 SVGAGI (reference sequence). V gave up 10 bases and J gave up 0 bases; unmatched junction bases: 11. This CDR3 has 15 residues. The CDR3 loop reads CATQTNQGVNTEAFF. The CDR3 coding sequence is TGTGCCACCCAGACGAACCAGGGGGTGAACACTGAAGCTTTCTTT.

The count of this clone is one. The V call is TRBV7-3, the J call TRBJ1-6; D may be TRBD1 (6 bases). The CDR3 extends over 20 amino acids. Germline lookup yields CDR1 SGHTA and CDR2 FQGTGA. The V gene lost 0 bases and the J gene lost 0 bases, with 18 bases spanning the gap. The CDR3 nucleotides are TGTGCCAGCAGCTTAACGGGGGGGCCAGGCTCAGGCTCCTATAATTCACCCCTCCACTTT. It specifies CASSLTGGPGSGSYNSPLHF.

This clone has more than one count but fewer than ten. J is TRBJ2-1 and V is TRBV19, with D maybe TRBD2 (6 bases). The germline gives CDR1 LNHDA, CDR2 SQIVND (reference sequence). The CDR3 covers 15 residues. V lost 3 bases and J lost 6, with 15 bases in between. The CDR3 is CASSIRLGDPNEQFF. DNA for the CDR3: TGTGCCAGTAGTATCCGACTAGGTGACCCCAATGAGCAGTTCTTC.

V usage is TRBV11-3 and J usage is TRBJ2-2, with D possibly matching TRBD1 (5 bases). CDR1 and CDR2 (germline): SGHNT, YENEEA. This CDR3 is 15 amino acids long. V was clipped by 6 bases and J by 0 bases, with 11 bases between them. CDR3 loop: CASSRTNANTGELFF. The DNA for the CDR3 is TGTGCCAGCAGTCGGACAAACGCGAACACCGGGGAGCTGTTTTTT. Filled out from reference TRBV11-3 and TRBJ2-2, the complete variable domain reads EAGVVQSPRYKIIEKKQPVAFWCNPISGHNTLYWYLQNLGQGPELLIRYENEEAVDDSQLPKDRFSAERLKGVDSTLKIQPAELGDSAVYLCASSRTNANTGELFFGEGSRLTVL.

CDR3 in amino acids: CASSQDPSGGIAQYF. The CDR3 DNA follows: TGCGCCAGCAGCCAAGATCCTAGCGGGGGGATTGCGCAGTATTTT. The V and J genes are TRBV4-1 and TRBJ2-3, with 11 bases fitting TRBD2. The CDR3 runs 15 residues. J lost 10 bases, V lost 0 bases, and 6 bases had no gene match. Per germline, CDR1 MGHRA and CDR2 YSYEKL.